This T cell receptor beta chain originates from a study of shared clonotypes between healthy human individuals. About the study: Three plates were used per donor for CD4 naive, three for CD4 memory, two for CD8 naive and one for CD8 memory.

This clone was observed a few times. Partitioning of CD4+ cells yielded a CD45RA+ naive subset and a CD45RA-negative memory subset. The method was immunoSEQ multiplex PCR; TCRdb's version includes in-frame clones alone and lacks a portion of them. The table shows hundreds of thousands of clones, with less than 80% occurring only once. The CDR3 spans 15 residues. V was trimmed by 7 bases and J by 8 bases, leaving 21 bases between them. This sequence joins TRBV23-1 and TRBJ1-3; tentatively, D is TRBD1 (6 bases). TRBV23-1 is marked as an open reading frame, function uncertain. This TCR derives from a woman aged 25 to 45 in good health. Input material: memory CD4+ T cells sorted from blood. Documented subset: CD45RA-negative fraction. The CDR3 spells CASMEQGRREDTIYF. The CDR3 bases are TGCGCCAGCATGGAGCAGGGGCGCCGAGAGGACACCATATATTTT.